The present T cell receptor beta chain was sequenced within a study of blood T cell repertoires in COVID-19. Across the whole study: Samples of COVID-19 (acute and convalescent) were obtained from the United States, Italy and Spain. From T cells, B-cell-depleted T cells, or PBMCs came the material, which was cDNA or gDNA.

The authors' processing: It was from reference gene primer amplification that nucleated cell counts were estimated. Method: immunoSEQ multiplex PCR; TCRdb's copy keeps in-frame clones and lacks some. V and J calls and clone size come straight from that table; D and trimming were deduced from the DNA. The table has hundreds of thousands of clones, about nine tenths seen once; the top ten hold 1.4%. This CDR3 region has 15 residues. Trimming shortened V by 1 base and J by 1 base, and 8 bases separated the two germline ends. Germline assignment: CDR1 MDHEN and CDR2 SYDVKM. The sample consisted of peripheral blood. This receptor was identified in a woman in her 30s with active or convalescent COVID-19. V gene TRBV28 combines with J gene TRBJ1-3, with D uncertain. The CDR3 DNA sequence: TGTGCCAGCAGTTTATCCGTTCAGTCTGGAAACACCATATATTTT. The encoded protein is CASSLSVQSGNTIYF. Full variable domain (remainder filled in from reference TRBV28 and TRBJ1-3): DVKVTQSSRYLVKRTGEKVFLECVQDMDHENMFWYRQDPGLGLRLIYFSYDVKMKEKGDIPEGYSVSREKKERFSLILESASTNQTSMYLCASSLSVQSGNTIYFGEGSWLTVV.